This T cell receptor (beta chain) derives from a study of PD-1 blockade in classical Hodgkin lymphoma. Notes on the study in general: Reasons behind the repertoire differences stay unclear, perhaps disease activity or earlier therapy.

This clone was picked up one time. Its antigen remains unidentified. The same CDR3 can be traced to other DNA sequences in this sample. The table came from immunoSEQ multiplex PCR; TCRdb's copy has only in-frame clones and leaves some out. The sample records more than 140,000 clones, approximately 80% being singletons. Germline V gene lookup returns CDR1 MNHEY and CDR2 SVGAGI. V was clipped by 0 bases and J by 1 base, with 4 bases between them. The CDR3 runs 14 residues. Every patient relapsed after autologous stem cell transplantation, and brentuximab vedotin exposure varied. This clonotype was sampled from a human donor with classical Hodgkin lymphoma. V is TRBV6-5 and J is TRBJ1-3; D call uncertain. This specimen consisted of peripheral blood mononuclear cells (PBMCs), obtained before the second cycle of nivolumab. The CDR3, as DNA: TGTGCCAGCAGTTACTCGGGGTCTGGAAACACCATATATTTT. Its protein product is CASSYSGSGNTIYF.